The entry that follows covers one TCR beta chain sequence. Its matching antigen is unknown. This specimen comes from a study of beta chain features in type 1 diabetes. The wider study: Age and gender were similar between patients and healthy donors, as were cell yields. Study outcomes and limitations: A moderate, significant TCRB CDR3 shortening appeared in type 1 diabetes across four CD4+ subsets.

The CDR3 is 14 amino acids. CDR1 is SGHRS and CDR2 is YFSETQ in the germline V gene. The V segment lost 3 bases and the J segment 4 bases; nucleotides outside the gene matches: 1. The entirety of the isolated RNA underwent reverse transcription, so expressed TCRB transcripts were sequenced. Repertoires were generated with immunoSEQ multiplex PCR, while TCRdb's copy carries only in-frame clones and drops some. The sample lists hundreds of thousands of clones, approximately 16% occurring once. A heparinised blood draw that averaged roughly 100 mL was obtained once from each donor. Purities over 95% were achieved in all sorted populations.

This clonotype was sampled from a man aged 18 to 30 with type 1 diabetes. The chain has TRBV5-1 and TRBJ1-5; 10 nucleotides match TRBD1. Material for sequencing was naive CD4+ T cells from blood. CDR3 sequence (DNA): TGCGCCAGCAGCTCGGGACAGGGGAATCAGCCCCAGCATTTT. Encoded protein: CASSSGQGNQPQHF.